This T cell receptor (beta chain) was sequenced in a study of cytomegalovirus exposure and HLA in healthy donors. Study overall: According to later analysis, the same platform produced the 120 validation and under 700 first-cohort repertoires. General observations from the study: Among TCR sequences, most were rare, though some public TCRs appeared in many donors. There were some 150 TCR beta chains listed as cytomegalovirus-associated.

Relative to its sample, this clone is medium-sized (0.01 to 0.1%). Its antigen is currently unknown. CDR3 length: 14 residues. Germline values: CDR1 MNHNS, CDR2 SASEGT. V shed 5 bases and J 7 bases; nucleotides not matched to a gene: 4. Assay used: immunoSEQ multiplex PCR; TCRdb lists only in-frame clones, some missing. The data contain some 63,000 clones, roughly 90% of them singletons. While the first cohort had fewer than 850 subjects, the donors belonged to the separate validation cohort of 120 subjects. This sequence joins TRBV6-1 and TRBJ1-6; 8 bases fit TRBD1. The sample comprised PBMCs. This TCR was sampled from a woman between 18 and 29 years old in good health and CMV-seronegative. CDR3 DNA: TGTGCCAGCAGTAAACAGGGGGAGAATTCACCCCTCCACTTT. It specifies CASSKQGENSPLHF.